Listed here are 30 T cell receptor beta chains from one sample, sequenced in a study of T cells expressing NK-cell markers. TCRdb re-called the 5' RACE reads and gives one entry per CDR3 protein, without DNA. The sample includes about 15,000 distinct CDR3 sequences. Input material: blood T cells: a sorted CD56 or NKG2C T cell subset, CD4+ or CD8+ T cells, or bulk PBMC T cells (not recorded which). Source of these receptors: a man between 18 and 69 years old in good health.

This clonotype is identified as medium-sized (0.01 to 0.1%) from frequency. The chain uses TRBV29-1 and TRBJ2-7; the D gene TCRdb calls, TRBD1, cannot be checked with no DNA. The CDR3 runs 13 residues. In germline, CDR1 is SQVTM, CDR2 ANQGSEA. CDR3 residues: CSVDQGESYEQYF.

V and J are TRBV12-3 or TRBV12-4 and TRBJ2-7; the TRBD1 assignment by TCRdb is unverifiable without DNA. This CDR3 comprises 15 residues. The chain's CDR3 is CASGKDKDLRNEQYF.

The genes are TRBV5-1 and TRBJ2-3. The CDR3 has 15 amino acids. The germline V gene encodes CDR1 SGHRS and CDR2 YFSETQ. The CDR3 reads CASSLDHPGTDTQYF.

V usage is TRBV7-6 and J usage is TRBJ2-1; TCRdb designates TRBD1, a call that cannot be tested without DNA. The length of the CDR3 is 15 residues. Germline CDR1 is SGHVS and CDR2 is FNYEAQ. The CDR3 loop reads CASSLGQGSNNEQFF.

The gene calls are TRBV7-9 and TRBJ2-1; the TCRdb D gene call, TRBD2, has no DNA to confirm it. Per the germline V gene, CDR1 is SEHNR and CDR2 is FQNEAQ (reference sequence). The CDR3 runs to 14 residues. This CDR3 is CASSYGLAGNEQFF. Supplemented by reference TRBV7-9 and TRBJ2-1, the full variable domain reads DTGVSQNPRHKITKRGQNVTFRCDPISEHNRLYWYRQTLGQGPEFLTYFQNEAQLEKSRLLSDRFSAERPKGSFSTLEIQRTEQGDSAMYLCASSYGLAGNEQFFGPGTRLTVL.

J is TRBJ1-5 and V is TRBV5-8. The CDR3 consists of 15 residues. CDR1 SGHTS and CDR2 YDEGEE come from the germline V gene. The CDR3 sequence: CASPRAGQFGQPQHF.

The chain employs TRBV3-1 and TRBJ2-2; TCRdb gives TRBD2 as the D gene, but with no DNA this cannot be confirmed. This CDR3 contains 14 residues. Germline CDR1 LGHDT, CDR2 YNNKEL (reference sequence). The CDR3 protein is CASSRGDESGELFF.

This chain connects TRBV7-8 to TRBJ2-7. Germline CDR1 and CDR2: SGHVS and FQNEAQ. The CDR3 is 12 amino acids. The CDR3 loop is CASSLGLGEQYF.

The gene calls are TRBV12-3 or TRBV12-4 and TRBJ2-7. This CDR3 spans 13 amino acids. CDR3 loop: CASSLVARSEQYF.

This sequence joins TRBV5-5 and TRBJ1-3. The germline V gene encodes CDR1 SGHKS and CDR2 YYEKEE (reference sequence). CDR3 size: 16 residues. CDR3 amino acids: CASSLAAQNSGNTIYF.

V and J are TRBV4-1 and TRBJ2-7; TCRdb's D call of TRBD1 is untestable without DNA. CDR1 is MGHRA and CDR2 is YSYEKL in the germline V gene. This CDR3 spans 16 amino acids. Here the CDR3 reads CASSQEAGQIIYEQYF.

The chain combines TRBV20-1 with TRBJ2-1; the TCRdb D gene call, TRBD2, has no DNA to confirm it. The CDR3 totals 14 residues. The germline CDR1 and CDR2 sequences are DFQATT and SNEGSKA (reference sequence). CDR3 in amino acids: CSATGTSGRDEQFF.

The chain's CDR3 is CASSLDGTVNSPLHF. The chain is built from TRBV12-3 or TRBV12-4 and TRBJ1-6; without DNA, the TCRdb call of TRBD1 cannot be checked. The CDR3 covers 15 residues.

The chain recombines TRBV9 with TRBJ2-1; TCRdb names TRBD2, which stays unverified in the absence of DNA. The germline gives CDR1 SGDLS, CDR2 YYNGEE. This CDR3 is 18 amino acids long. CDR3 sequence: CASSAGLAGGQYAREQFF.

The V call is TRBV20-1, the J call TRBJ2-3; there is no DNA to check the TCRdb D call of TRBD1. CDR1 and CDR2 from the germline V gene are DFQATT and SNEGSKA (reference sequence). The CDR3 is made up of 13 amino acids. The CDR3 here is CSEPGTGTNTQYF.

The chain carries TRBV3-1 and TRBJ2-4; TCRdb indicates TRBD1, and absent DNA this call remains unverified. Germline-derived CDR1 and CDR2 are LGHDT and YNNKEL (reference sequence). The length of the CDR3 is 14 residues. CDR3 amino acids: CASSRQGGKNIQYF.

The J gene is TRBJ2-1, the V gene TRBV20-1; TCRdb indicates TRBD1, and absent DNA this call remains unverified. Germline CDR1 and CDR2: DFQATT and SNEGSKA (reference sequence). The CDR3 consists of 14 residues. The chain's CDR3 is CSAREGGRYNEQFF.

This rearrangement joins TRBV12-3 or TRBV12-4 to TRBJ1-2; the TCRdb call, TRBD1, lacks DNA for checking. The CDR3 spans 15 residues. CDR3 protein: CASSSTDRAFYGYTF.

The J gene is TRBJ2-2, the V gene TRBV4-2; TCRdb reports TRBD1, a call that lacks DNA to check it against. The CDR3 length is 15 residues. The germline V gene has CDR1 LGHNA and CDR2 YNFKEQ. The CDR3 sequence is CASSQERRGAGELFF.

The chain couples TRBV5-1 to TRBJ2-1; absent DNA, TCRdb's TRBD1 call cannot be checked. The germline V gene encodes CDR1 SGHRS and CDR2 YFSETQ. The CDR3 contains 16 residues. The CDR3 protein is CASSLDVGGHHNEQFF.

The chain links TRBV2 to TRBJ2-7; TCRdb's assignment of TRBD1 cannot be checked, as there is no DNA. This CDR3 has 13 residues. Germline values: CDR1 SNHLY, CDR2 FYNNEI. CDR3 sequence reads: CASNGQGNYEQYF.

The rearrangement links TRBV27 to TRBJ2-3; the TCRdb D gene call, TRBD1, has no DNA to confirm it. Germline V gene lookup returns CDR1 MNHEY and CDR2 SMNVEV (reference sequence). The CDR3 length is 18 residues. CDR3 residues: CASSLSMPAQGYTDTQYF.

The chain couples TRBV2 to TRBJ1-2; TCRdb's D gene call, TRBD1, goes unchecked for lack of DNA. The CDR3 extends over 13 amino acids. The germline V gene encodes CDR1 SNHLY and CDR2 FYNNEI. The CDR3: CASSGDSRYGYTF.

The chain combines TRBV12-3 or TRBV12-4 with TRBJ2-2; the TCRdb call, TRBD1, lacks DNA for checking. The CDR3 consists of 12 residues. CDR3 sequence reads: CASNQGPGELFF.

This chain joins TRBV27 and TRBJ2-5; TCRdb designates TRBD1, a call that cannot be tested without DNA. This CDR3 contains 16 residues. The germline V gene encodes CDR1 MNHEY and CDR2 SMNVEV (reference sequence). The CDR3 spells CASTYIGTGGKETQYF.

The chain combines TRBV6-6 with TRBJ2-1. The CDR3 extends over 13 amino acids. Germline assignment: CDR1 MNHNY and CDR2 SVGAGI (reference sequence). The CDR3: CASSYFQNNEQFF.

V is TRBV3-1 and J is TRBJ2-1; as DNA is missing, the TRBD2 call by TCRdb cannot be tested. The germline V gene encodes CDR1 LGHDT and CDR2 YNNKEL (reference sequence). This CDR3 spans 15 amino acids. The chain's CDR3 is CASSQVGRARNEQFF.

The chain employs TRBV12-3 or TRBV12-4 and TRBJ1-6; no DNA is available, so the TRBD1 call from TCRdb remains unchecked. This CDR3 is 15 amino acids long. The CDR3 here is CASSQQGARGSPLHF.

This sequence joins TRBV10-3 and TRBJ2-7; TCRdb returns TRBD2, unconfirmable since there is no DNA. This CDR3 region has 13 residues. The germline V gene has CDR1 ENHRY and CDR2 SYGVKD. The chain's CDR3 is CAISGTSADEQYF.

The V call is TRBV9, the J call TRBJ2-7. The germline V gene has CDR1 SGDLS and CDR2 YYNGEE. The CDR3 length is 12 residues. This CDR3 reads CASGRGPLEQYF.